This TCR beta chain was sequenced during a study of siplizumab effects on memory and regulatory T cells (dated by TCRdb to between 2019 and 2020). Regarding the complete study: Across about eight responder-stimulator pairs, mixed lymphocyte reactions were run as pairs, roughly 1 with siplizumab at 0.95 to 1 ug/mL and roughly 1 without drug. The effect of the anti-CD2 antibody siplizumab on alloreactive T-cell subsets was examined in allogeneic mixed lymphocyte reactions constructed from human PBMCs.

Cells in the mixed lymphocyte reaction were cultured together at 37 degrees C for around six days. Responder PBMCs were labelled with CFSE, stimulator PBMCs were labelled with Violet Dye, and the two were mixed at a 1:1 ratio. TCRbeta CDR3 sequencing was performed on sorted unstimulated T cells and on proliferating T cells recovered from mixed lymphocyte reactions. Fresh whole blood from more than 9 HLA-typed healthy donors served as the source for isolating PBMCs. After the mixed lymphocyte reaction, proliferating CFSE-low responder T cells were FACS-sorted for TCR sequencing. The library was made by the immunoSEQ multiplex PCR assay. Roughly 100,000 TCR templates per sample were assayed on the deep sequencing platform. Genomic DNA extracted from sorted T cells was used for TCRbeta CDR3 sequencing. Concerning the study's data processing: The R programming language was used for the clonal analysis of the TCRbeta CDR3 data. Unstimulated samples were compared with post-reaction CFSE-low samples to define alloreactive CD4+ and CD8+ clones. Regulatory or non-regulatory origin was assigned to alloreactive CD4+ clones by matching of sequences to sorted unstimulated Treg and non-Treg repertoires. TCRdb re-hosts the immuneACCESS table, in-frame sequences only. Its copies lack some clones; in the studies checked, an unresolved V gene accounts for under half of them, and the cause for the rest is not known. V, J and clone size are those of that table, while D and trimming were read from the DNA. The sample data list more than 13,000 clones, and roughly 40% of these were observed just once. The top ten constitute 7.8% of the sample.

Summary of the overall study and its limitations: Roughly 80-95% of proliferating CD4+ or CD8+ clones could not be assigned a naive or memory phenotype. Sequences below about 10^-5 frequency were poorly captured, so only a minor fraction of alloreactive clones could be mapped to unstimulated subsets. Unstimulated naive T cells appeared more diverse than memory T cells, and naive cells seemed to contribute substantially to the alloresponse. The cumulative frequency of alloreactive sequences traceable to unstimulated CD4+ memory T cells was significantly reduced by siplizumab. No functional confirmation was obtained for the suppressive function of proliferating Tregs from siplizumab cultures. Of the alloreactive CD4+ clones that could be mapped, the Treg-derived share averaged around 64% with siplizumab compared with approximately 25% in control reactions.

Trimming takes 6 bases off V and 0 bases off J; junction bases not matched to a gene: 8. Based on the germline V gene (reference sequence), the CDR1 and CDR2 sequences are LNHDA and SQIVND. Counted from cysteine to phenylalanine, this CDR3 has 16 amino acids. Only the CDR3 part of the read is kept: 48 bases, read in frame from the first base. Turning to this clone: Its target antigen remains unknown. No quality values exist for individual bases; no much larger clone is one base distant.

Sequencing input: CFSE-low (dividing) CD4+ T cells sorted from an allogeneic mixed lymphocyte reaction. This chain is built from TRBV19 and TRBJ1-3; 7 nucleotides in the junction match TRBD1. This receptor was obtained from a human donor in good health; the cells came from an allogeneic mixed lymphocyte reaction. Some clones in this sample may be carry-over from other donors' samples. The CDR3 here reads CASSRIGGPSGNTIYF. The bases read TGTGCCAGTAGCAGGATAGGGGGCCCCTCTGGAAACACCATATATTTT.